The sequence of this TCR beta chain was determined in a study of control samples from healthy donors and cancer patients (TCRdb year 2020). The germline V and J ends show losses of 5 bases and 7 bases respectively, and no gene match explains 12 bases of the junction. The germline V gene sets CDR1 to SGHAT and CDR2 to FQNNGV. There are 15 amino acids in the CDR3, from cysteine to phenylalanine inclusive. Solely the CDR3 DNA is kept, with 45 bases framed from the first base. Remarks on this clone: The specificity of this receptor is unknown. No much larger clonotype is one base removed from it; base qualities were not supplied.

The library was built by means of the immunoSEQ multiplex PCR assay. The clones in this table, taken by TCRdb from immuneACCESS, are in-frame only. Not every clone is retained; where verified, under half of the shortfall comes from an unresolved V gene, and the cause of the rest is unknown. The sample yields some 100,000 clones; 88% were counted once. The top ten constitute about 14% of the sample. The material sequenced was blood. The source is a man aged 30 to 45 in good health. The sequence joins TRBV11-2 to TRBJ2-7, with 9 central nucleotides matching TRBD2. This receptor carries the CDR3 CASSPASLGLAEQYF. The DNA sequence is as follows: TGTGCCAGCAGCCCCGCCTCCCTCGGACTAGCGGAGCAGTACTTC.